A selection of T cell receptor beta chains follows, all from one sample in a study of human T cells and chemical hapten exposure. TCRdb recomputed calls from the RACE reads with MiXCR, one row per CDR3 protein. The profile shows about 80,000 distinct CDR3 sequences, 10% of them singletons. The material was whole blood, obtained in connection with sensitization to the hapten diphenylcyclopropenone (DPC). Receptors originate from a woman aged 45-65 years with alopecia areata. Some clones in this sample may be carry-over from other donors' samples. Each CDR3 is given with its conserved first and last residue. A D gene is named only where the DNA matches it firmly. The size field is filled for only some rows; it gives once, few, many or a size class.

j_call clone_size v_call d_call cdr3_aa cdr3_nt
TRBJ2-1 few TRBV29-1 TRBD1 CSGITGVGYNEQFF TGCAGCGGCATAACAGGGGTTGGCTACAATGAGCAGTTCTTC
TRBJ2-2 few TRBV7-8 . CASTLRAVGTGELFF TGTGCCAGCACCTTGAGGGCCGTGGGGACCGGGGAGCTGTTTTTT
TRBJ1-5 few TRBV12-3/TRBV12-4 . CASSRAGTRNQPQHF TGTGCCAGCAGCCGGGCAGGGACCCGCAATCAGCCCCAGCATTTT
TRBJ1-1 . TRBV9 TRBD1 CASSAGDRVVGEAFF TGTGCCAGCAGCGCTGGGGACAGGGTTGTGGGTGAAGCTTTCTTT
TRBJ2-4 few TRBV6-2/TRBV6-3 . CASSYGRLNIQYF TGTGCCAGCAGTTACGGGCGGTTAAACATTCAGTACTTC
TRBJ2-1 . TRBV20-1 TRBD1 CSASATGGYNEQFF TGCAGTGCTAGCGCGACAGGGGGGTACAATGAGCAGTTCTTC
TRBJ1-1 many TRBV29-1 TRBD1 CSVLQGSTEAFF TGCAGCGTCCTACAGGGGAGCACTGAAGCTTTCTTT
TRBJ2-4 . TRBV6-1 TRBD1 CASSGAGGPNIQYF TGTGCCAGCAGTGGAGCAGGGGGTCCAAACATTCAGTACTTC
TRBJ2-1 . TRBV18 TRBD2 CASSQREKGEQFF TGTGCCAGCTCGCAGCGGGAGAAGGGTGAGCAGTTCTTC
TRBJ2-1 . TRBV2 TRBD2 CASSPGLAKYNEQFF TGTGCCAGCAGTCCTGGACTAGCGAAATACAATGAGCAGTTCTTC
TRBJ1-6 . TRBV6-5 . CASSYLRDPRSSYNSPLHF TGTGCCAGCAGTTACCTACGGGACCCGCGGAGCTCCTATAATTCACCCCTCCACTTT
TRBJ2-5 many TRBV5-1 . CASSGEQERRTQYF TGCGCCAGCAGCGGTGAGCAGGAGAGAAGGACCCAGTACTTC
TRBJ2-1 . TRBV21-1 . CASSLLRLAGPRGYNEQFF TGTGCCAGCAGCCTCCTTAGGCTAGCGGGTCCGAGGGGCTACAATGAGCAGTTCTTC
TRBJ2-7 many TRBV7-2 . CASSLPNGVHEQYF TGTGCCAGCAGCTTACCTAATGGGGTCCACGAGCAGTACTTC
TRBJ2-5 . TRBV5-4 . CASSLADGSQETQYF TGTGCCAGCAGCTTGGCTGACGGGAGCCAAGAGACCCAGTACTTC
TRBJ2-7 many TRBV3-1 . CASSPGGQIYEQYF TGTGCCAGCAGCCCCGGGGGACAGATCTACGAGCAGTACTTC
TRBJ2-5 few TRBV29-1 . CSVVTGQETQYF TGCAGCGTTGTGACAGGACAAGAGACCCAGTACTTC
TRBJ2-1 many TRBV7-2 TRBD2 CASSLVLAVSYNEQFF TGTGCCAGCAGCTTAGTACTAGCGGTCTCCTACAATGAGCAGTTCTTC
TRBJ2-3 . TRBV7-2 TRBD1 CASSLGPDRASTDTQYF TGTGCCAGCAGCTTAGGGCCGGACAGGGCCAGCACAGATACGCAGTATTTT
TRBJ1-5 few TRBV24-1 TRBD1 CATSDFRGPGSNQPQHF TGTGCCACCAGTGATTTTAGGGGGCCGGGGAGCAATCAGCCCCAGCATTTT
TRBJ1-1 few TRBV9 TRBD1 CASSVVTGGTEAFF TGTGCCAGCAGCGTGGTGACAGGGGGGACTGAAGCTTTCTTT
TRBJ2-5 . TRBV20-1 TRBD2 CSPGTSKETQYF TGCAGCCCCGGGACTAGCAAAGAGACCCAGTACTTC
TRBJ2-4 few TRBV2 . CASSEEVKNIQYF TGTGCCAGCAGTGAGGAGGTCAAAAACATTCAGTACTTC
TRBJ2-7 . TRBV29-1 . CSVEKGSSYEQYF TGCAGCGTTGAAAAGGGGAGCTCCTACGAGCAGTACTTC
TRBJ1-6 . TRBV28 . CASSPAFGINSPLHF TGTGCCAGCAGCCCTGCCTTTGGGATCAATTCACCCCTCCACTTT
TRBJ1-6 few TRBV6-6 . CASSPQGVSPLHF TGTGCCAGCAGTCCCCAGGGAGTTTCACCCCTCCACTTT
TRBJ2-2 few TRBV20-1 . CSAPFTSGTGELFF TGCAGTGCGCCCTTCACCTCCGGGACCGGGGAGCTGTTTTTT
TRBJ2-5 few TRBV5-6 . CASSLKSRRGGETQYF TGTGCCAGCAGCTTGAAGTCGAGGCGAGGGGGAGAGACCCAGTACTTC
TRBJ2-7 many TRBV10-3 . CAISGQGSYEQYF TGTGCCATCAGTGGCCAGGGCTCCTACGAGCAGTACTTC
TRBJ2-3 . TRBV5-4 TRBD1 CASSLTGASATDTQYF TGTGCCAGCAGCTTGACAGGGGCATCCGCCACAGATACGCAGTATTTT
TRBJ2-2 few TRBV7-9 . CASPRRREANTGELFF TGTGCCAGCCCTCGGAGGAGGGAAGCGAACACCGGGGAGCTGTTTTTT
TRBJ2-1 many TRBV30 TRBD2 CAWGTSGNEQFF TGTGCCTGGGGGACTAGCGGGAATGAGCAGTTCTTC
TRBJ2-5 few TRBV9 . CASSVESRAQETQYF TGTGCCAGCAGCGTAGAGTCACGGGCTCAAGAGACCCAGTACTTC
TRBJ2-1 few TRBV7-3 TRBD2 CASSSGLGLAGKTHYNEQFF TGTGCCAGCAGCTCCGGACTTGGACTAGCGGGAAAGACTCACTACAATGAGCAGTTCTTC
TRBJ1-3 . TRBV27 . CASSPASSGNTIYF TGTGCCAGCAGTCCAGCAAGCTCTGGAAACACCATATATTTT